Listed below are T cell receptor beta chains from one sample, sequenced in a study of glioma-infiltrating T cells after dendritic cell vaccination. Using immunoSEQ multiplex PCR, the repertoire was profiled, and TCRdb retains in-frame clones only, with some absent. In the table there are about 64,000 clones, around 83% of which are singletons. The starting material was blood, obtained before dendritic cell vaccination. The source of these receptors is a human donor with glioblastoma. Both conserved end residues are part of each CDR3. The order of the fields is J gene, clone size, D gene, V gene, CDR3 protein, CDR3 DNA. D genes are given only for firm matches. Where a row states a size, it is once, few, many or the class of an expanded clone; other rows omit it.

>TRBJ2-5|.|TRBD2|TRBV5-4
CASSADGGAKETQYF
TGTGCCAGCAGCGCGGACGGGGGGGCCAAAGAGACCCAGTACTTC
>TRBJ2-7|.|.|TRBV7-9
CASSLDQGPDEQYF
TGTGCCAGCAGCTTAGATCAGGGTCCAGACGAGCAGTACTTC
>TRBJ1-2|.|.|TRBV28
CASSPFRTWGDGYTF
TGTGCCAGCAGCCCCTTTAGAACCTGGGGAGATGGCTACACCTTC
>TRBJ2-5|.|TRBD2|TRBV2
CASSDSGGAGETQYF
TGTGCCAGCAGTGATAGCGGGGGGGCCGGGGAGACCCAGTACTTC
>TRBJ2-7|.|.|TRBV5-1
CASSLAQGTYEQYF
TGCGCCAGCAGCTTGGCCCAGGGGACCTACGAGCAGTACTTC
>TRBJ2-2|.|.|TRBV4-1
CASSQVGSNTGELFF
TGCGCCAGCAGCCAAGTTGGCTCGAACACCGGGGAGCTGTTTTTT
>TRBJ1-2|.|.|TRBV4-2
CASSQGQGLGNYGYTF
TGTGCCAGCAGCCAAGGGCAGGGACTGGGGAACTATGGCTACACCTTC
>TRBJ1-4|.|TRBD1|TRBV28
CASSYRGRGEKLFF
TGTGCCAGCAGTTACAGGGGCCGTGGTGAAAAACTGTTTTTT
>TRBJ2-5|.|.|TRBV29-1
CSGLVEKLAETQYF
TGCAGCGGGTTGGTAGAAAAACTAGCAGAGACCCAGTACTTC
>TRBJ1-6|.|.|TRBV9
CASSSSGGGNSPLHF
TGTGCCAGCAGCTCCAGTGGGGGAGGCAATTCACCCCTCCACTTT
>TRBJ2-7|.|TRBD2|TRBV6-5
CASRGPGLAGWEQYF
TGTGCCAGCAGGGGACCAGGACTAGCGGGGTGGGAGCAGTACTTC
>TRBJ1-3|.|.|TRBV9
CASSVVSGGPGNTIYF
TGTGCCAGCAGCGTAGTCTCCGGGGGACCTGGAAACACCATATATTTT
>TRBJ2-3|.|TRBD2|TRBV5-1
CASSPRTSGELDTQYF
TGCGCCAGCAGCCCTAGGACTAGCGGGGAATTAGATACGCAGTATTTT
>TRBJ2-2|.|.|TRBV10-3
CAITGLPAGELFF
TGTGCCATCACAGGGCTCCCAGCGGGGGAGCTGTTTTTT
>TRBJ1-2|.|.|TRBV15
CATSRDRAGIYGYTF
TGTGCCACCAGCAGAGATCGAGCAGGGATCTATGGCTACACCTTC
>TRBJ1-4|.|.|TRBV16
CASSPAGDEKLFF
TGTGCCAGCAGCCCGGCAGGGGATGAAAAACTGTTTTTT
>TRBJ2-2|.|.|TRBV9
CASSFGQTNTGELFF
TGTGCCAGCAGCTTCGGACAGACGAACACCGGGGAGCTGTTTTTT
>TRBJ1-2|once|.|TRBV14
CASSRDTSYGYTF
TGTGCCAGCAGCCGGGACACTAGCTATGGCTACACCTTC
>TRBJ1-4|.|.|TRBV19
CARTPRRTDATNEKLFF
TGTGCCAGAACGCCCCGTAGGACAGACGCAACTAATGAAAAACTGTTTTTT
>TRBJ2-5|.|.|TRBV7-6
CASSRDLQETQYF
TGTGCCAGCAGCCGGGACTTACAAGAGACCCAGTACTTC